This T cell receptor (beta chain) was captured in a study of CD8+ T cells in alopecia areata. The authors extracted RNA and reverse transcribed it into cDNA as the sequencing template. The table came from immunoSEQ multiplex PCR; TCRdb's copy has only in-frame clones and leaves some out. The data hold approximately 160,000 clones, with around three fifths observed a single time. Losses at the gene ends were 3 bases for V and 3 bases for J; bases not matched to a gene: 4. The CDR3 is 13 residues long. The germline V gene encodes CDR1 SQVTM and CDR2 ANQGSEA. As for treatment: oral pan-JAK inhibitor, 5-10 mg twice daily.

This sequence joins TRBV29-1 and TRBJ2-7; 8 nucleotides line up with TRBD2. This receptor was obtained from a human donor with alopecia areata. Sequenced material: CD4+ T cells sorted from blood, taken at week 24, from a patient treated with tofacitinib. The CDR3 protein is CSVDFGTSYEQYF. CDR3 DNA: TGCAGCGTTGACTTCGGGACTAGCTACGAGCAGTACTTC.